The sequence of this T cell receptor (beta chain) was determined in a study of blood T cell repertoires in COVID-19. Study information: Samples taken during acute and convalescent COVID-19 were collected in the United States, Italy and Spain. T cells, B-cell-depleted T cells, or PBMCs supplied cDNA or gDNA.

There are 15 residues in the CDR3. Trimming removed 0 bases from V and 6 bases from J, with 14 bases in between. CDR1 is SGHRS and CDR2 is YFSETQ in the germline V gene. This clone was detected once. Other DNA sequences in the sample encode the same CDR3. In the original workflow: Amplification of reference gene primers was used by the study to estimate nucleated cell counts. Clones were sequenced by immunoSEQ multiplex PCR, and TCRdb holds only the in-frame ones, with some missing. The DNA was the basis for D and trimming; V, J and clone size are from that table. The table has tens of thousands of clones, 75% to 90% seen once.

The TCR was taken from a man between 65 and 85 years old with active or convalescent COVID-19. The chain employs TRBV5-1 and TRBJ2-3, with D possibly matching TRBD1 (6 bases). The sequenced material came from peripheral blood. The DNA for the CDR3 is TGCGCCAGCAGCTTGGATCCAGGGGCCACGGATACGCAGTATTTT. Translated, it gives CASSLDPGATDTQYF.